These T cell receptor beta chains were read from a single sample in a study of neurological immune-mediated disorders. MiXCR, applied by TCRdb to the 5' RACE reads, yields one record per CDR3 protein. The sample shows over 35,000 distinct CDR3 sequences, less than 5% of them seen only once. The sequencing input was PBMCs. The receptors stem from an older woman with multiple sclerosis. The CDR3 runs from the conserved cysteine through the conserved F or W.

CDR3aa: CSASSPLAGNFLETDTQYF; v_gene: TRBV20-1; j_gene: TRBJ2-3
CDR3aa: CASSLDRGDTQYF; v_gene: TRBV11-1; j_gene: TRBJ2-3
CDR3aa: CTPIGRVDYGYTF; v_gene: TRBV20-1; j_gene: TRBJ1-2
CDR3aa: CASSFDGRQETQYF; v_gene: TRBV5-1; j_gene: TRBJ2-5
CDR3aa: CSARDPGLGNRLAQYF; v_gene: TRBV20-1; j_gene: TRBJ2-3
CDR3aa: CSAFPGQGADTQYF; v_gene: TRBV20-1; j_gene: TRBJ2-3
CDR3aa: CASGSGPNEKLFF; v_gene: TRBV7-6; j_gene: TRBJ1-4
CDR3aa: CASTFERSTDTQYF; v_gene: TRBV11-2; j_gene: TRBJ2-3
CDR3aa: CASSAVGRNQPQHF; v_gene: TRBV7-2; j_gene: TRBJ1-5
CDR3aa: CASSRYDSRDGYTF; v_gene: TRBV7-9; j_gene: TRBJ1-2
CDR3aa: CASSQGKDTGVLTF; v_gene: TRBV4-1; j_gene: TRBJ2-6
CDR3aa: CASSRDIIKKQPQHF; v_gene: TRBV12-3/TRBV12-4; j_gene: TRBJ1-5
CDR3aa: CASSRSPSPENNEQFF; v_gene: TRBV4-1; j_gene: TRBJ2-1
CDR3aa: CSATNPRTGGIHF; v_gene: TRBV20-1; j_gene: TRBJ1-6
CDR3aa: CSALWAGAYNEQFF; v_gene: TRBV20-1; j_gene: TRBJ2-1
CDR3aa: CASRQQVNTEAFF; v_gene: TRBV10-3; j_gene: TRBJ1-1
CDR3aa: CSARDAGLASNEQFF; v_gene: TRBV20-1; j_gene: TRBJ2-1
CDR3aa: CSARLLAAYNEQFF; v_gene: TRBV20-1; j_gene: TRBJ2-1
CDR3aa: CASSVGLAGGLETQYF; v_gene: TRBV9; j_gene: TRBJ2-5
CDR3aa: CASSPPSPALEYKGYTF; v_gene: TRBV5-1; j_gene: TRBJ1-2
CDR3aa: CAIRGQPNQPQNF; v_gene: TRBV10-3; j_gene: TRBJ1-5
CDR3aa: CASRAGRGLSNTGELFF; v_gene: TRBV10-2; j_gene: TRBJ2-2
CDR3aa: CASGRGPQPQHF; v_gene: TRBV12-3/TRBV12-4; j_gene: TRBJ1-5
CDR3aa: CASFTGQHNQPQHF; v_gene: TRBV18; j_gene: TRBJ1-5
CDR3aa: CASSLFPGIDTQYF; v_gene: TRBV5-1; j_gene: TRBJ2-3
CDR3aa: CASSLVAGGVNEQFF; v_gene: TRBV5-1; j_gene: TRBJ2-1
CDR3aa: CAWSPGLRGTDTQYF; v_gene: TRBV30; j_gene: TRBJ2-3
CDR3aa: CAISGQLNYGYTF; v_gene: TRBV10-3; j_gene: TRBJ1-2
CDR3aa: CAISEWEGELNTEAFF; v_gene: TRBV10-3; j_gene: TRBJ1-1
CDR3aa: CSVDQGRTEAFF; v_gene: TRBV29-1; j_gene: TRBJ1-1
CDR3aa: CASSLVSSGAGETQYF; v_gene: TRBV7-6; j_gene: TRBJ2-5
CDR3aa: CSARGQGALGYTF; v_gene: TRBV20-1; j_gene: TRBJ1-2
CDR3aa: CSARRSTGETQYF; v_gene: TRBV20-1; j_gene: TRBJ2-5
CDR3aa: CASSLTSGGQETQYF; v_gene: TRBV12-3/TRBV12-4; j_gene: TRBJ2-5
CDR3aa: CASTSPAGGEAGANVLTF; v_gene: TRBV28; j_gene: TRBJ2-6
CDR3aa: CSARDFLDTQYF; v_gene: TRBV20-1; j_gene: TRBJ2-3
CDR3aa: CASSLGSGNSPLHF; v_gene: TRBV7-3; j_gene: TRBJ1-6
CDR3aa: CASSYSLGNTEAFF; v_gene: TRBV6-5; j_gene: TRBJ1-1
CDR3aa: CASSDTGLAGIEQFF; v_gene: TRBV2; j_gene: TRBJ2-1
CDR3aa: CASSFDRESSPLHF; v_gene: TRBV7-9; j_gene: TRBJ1-6
CDR3aa: CASTRGEGTGELFF; v_gene: TRBV7-8; j_gene: TRBJ2-2
CDR3aa: CASSSGQGEKTQYF; v_gene: TRBV27; j_gene: TRBJ2-5
CDR3aa: CASSLGGGQPQNF; v_gene: TRBV7-8; j_gene: TRBJ1-5
CDR3aa: CASSIPALHF; v_gene: TRBV21-1; j_gene: TRBJ1-6